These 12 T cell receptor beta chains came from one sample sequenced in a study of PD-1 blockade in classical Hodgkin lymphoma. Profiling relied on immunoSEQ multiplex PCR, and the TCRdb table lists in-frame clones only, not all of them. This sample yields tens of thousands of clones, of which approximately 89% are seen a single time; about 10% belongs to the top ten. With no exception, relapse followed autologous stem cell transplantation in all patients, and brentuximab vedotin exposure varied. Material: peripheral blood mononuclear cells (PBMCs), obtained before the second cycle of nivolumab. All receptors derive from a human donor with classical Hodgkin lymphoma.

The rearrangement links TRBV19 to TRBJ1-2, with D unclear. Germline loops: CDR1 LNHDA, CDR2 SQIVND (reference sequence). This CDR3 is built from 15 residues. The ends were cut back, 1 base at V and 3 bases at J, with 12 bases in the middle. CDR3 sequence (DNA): TGTGCCAGTAGTATAGGGTTCGGCAGCGACTATGGCTACACCTTC. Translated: CASSIGFGSDYGYTF.

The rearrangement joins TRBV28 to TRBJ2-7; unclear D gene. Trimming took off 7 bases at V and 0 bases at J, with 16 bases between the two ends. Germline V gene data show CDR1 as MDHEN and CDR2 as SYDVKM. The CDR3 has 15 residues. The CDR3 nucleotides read TGTGCCAGCACCGAAGCTTCGGCGAGCTCCTACGAGCAGTACTTC. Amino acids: CASTEASASSYEQYF. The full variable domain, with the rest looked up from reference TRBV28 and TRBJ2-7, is DVKVTQSSRYLVKRTGEKVFLECVQDMDHENMFWYRQDPGLGLRLIYFSYDVKMKEKGDIPEGYSVSREKKERFSLILESASTNQTSMYLCASTEASASSYEQYFGPGTRLTVT.

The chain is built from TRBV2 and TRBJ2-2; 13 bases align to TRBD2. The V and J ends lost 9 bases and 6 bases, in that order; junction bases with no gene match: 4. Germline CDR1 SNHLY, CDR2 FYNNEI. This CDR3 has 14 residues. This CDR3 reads CARALAGGAGELFF. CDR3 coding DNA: TGTGCCAGAGCACTAGCGGGGGGGGCCGGGGAGCTGTTTTTT.

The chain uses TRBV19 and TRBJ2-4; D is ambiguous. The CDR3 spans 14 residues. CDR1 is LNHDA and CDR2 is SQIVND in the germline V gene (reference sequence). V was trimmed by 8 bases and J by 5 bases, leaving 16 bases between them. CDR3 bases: TGTGCCAGTCGCCCAGTAGGGTTGGAAAACATTCAGTACTTC. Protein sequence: CASRPVGLENIQYF.

This chain's CDR3 is CSVTGTATYEQYF. CDR3 nucleotide sequence: TGCAGCGTCACCGGGACAGCCACCTACGAGCAGTACTTC. This chain joins TRBV29-1 and TRBJ2-7, with TRBD1 matching over 7 bases. The junction had 7 bases not matched to a gene; V was cut back by 6 bases and J by 2 bases. Germline-derived CDR1 and CDR2 are SQVTM and ANQGSEA. This CDR3 has 13 residues.

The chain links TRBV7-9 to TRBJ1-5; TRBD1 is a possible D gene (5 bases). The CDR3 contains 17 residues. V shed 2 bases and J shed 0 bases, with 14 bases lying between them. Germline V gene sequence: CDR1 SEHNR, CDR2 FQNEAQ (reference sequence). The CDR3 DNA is TGTGCCAGCAGCTTAATTAAGTCGGGGGTTAGCAATCAGCCCCAGCATTTT. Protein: CASSLIKSGVSNQPQHF.

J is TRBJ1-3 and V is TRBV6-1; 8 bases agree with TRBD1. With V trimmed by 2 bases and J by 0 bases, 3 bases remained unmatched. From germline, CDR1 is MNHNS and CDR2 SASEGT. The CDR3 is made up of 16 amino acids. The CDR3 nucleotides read TGTGCCAGCAGTGAACGGACAGGGAACTCTGGAAACACCATATATTTT. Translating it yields CASSERTGNSGNTIYF.

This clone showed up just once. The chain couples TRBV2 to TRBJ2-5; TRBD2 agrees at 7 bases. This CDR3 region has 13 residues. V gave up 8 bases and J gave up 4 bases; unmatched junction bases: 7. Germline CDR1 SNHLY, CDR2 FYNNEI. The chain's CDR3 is CASQFGGGETQYF. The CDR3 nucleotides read TGTGCCAGCCAGTTCGGCGGGGGAGAGACCCAGTACTTC.

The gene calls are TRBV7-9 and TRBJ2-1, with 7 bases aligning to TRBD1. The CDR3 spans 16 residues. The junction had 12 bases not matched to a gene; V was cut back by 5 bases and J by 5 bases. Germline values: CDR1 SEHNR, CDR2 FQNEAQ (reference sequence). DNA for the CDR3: TGTGCCAGCAGCGGCATACCGGGACAGCGAAACAATGAGCAGTTCTTC. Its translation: CASSGIPGQRNNEQFF.

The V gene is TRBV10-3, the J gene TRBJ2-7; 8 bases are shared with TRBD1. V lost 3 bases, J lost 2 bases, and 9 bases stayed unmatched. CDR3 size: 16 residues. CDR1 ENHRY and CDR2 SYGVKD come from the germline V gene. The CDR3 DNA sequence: TGTGCCATCAGTGAACGGAGGGACAGGACAGCCTACGAGCAGTACTTC. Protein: CAISERRDRTAYEQYF.

Here the CDR3 reads CASSFITRDRAPTDTQYF. The DNA for the CDR3 is TGCGCCAGCAGCTTCATCACCCGGGACCGAGCGCCCACAGATACGCAGTATTTT. V usage is TRBV5-1 and J usage is TRBJ2-3; D is perhaps TRBD1 or TRBD2 (5 bases each). Germline V CDR1 and CDR2: SGHRS, YFSETQ. The ends were cut back, 2 bases at V and 2 bases at J, with 21 bases in the middle. The CDR3 extends over 18 amino acids. The full variable domain, its missing parts supplied by reference TRBV5-1 and TRBJ2-3, is KAGVTQTPRYLIKTRGQQVTLSCSPISGHRSVSWYQQTPGQGLQFLFEYFSETQRNKGNFPGRFSGRQFSNSRSEMNVSTLELGDSALYLCASSFITRDRAPTDTQYFGPGTRLTVL.

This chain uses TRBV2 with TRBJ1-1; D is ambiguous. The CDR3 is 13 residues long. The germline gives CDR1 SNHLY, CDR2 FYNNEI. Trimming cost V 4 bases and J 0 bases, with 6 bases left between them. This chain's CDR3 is CASSALLNTEAFF. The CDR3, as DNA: TGTGCCAGCAGTGCGCTACTGAACACTGAAGCTTTCTTT.